This entry is about one T cell receptor (beta chain). What antigen it recognizes has not been identified. There are no base qualities to consult, and no much larger clone falls within one base. These data originate in a study of Graves' ophthalmopathy and Graves' hyperthyroidism (dated by TCRdb to the late 2010s). For the study in its entirety: Peripheral blood was collected before any treatment was given, at the time of initial diagnosis. TCR beta repertoire signatures were used to distinguish Graves' ophthalmopathy from Graves' hyperthyroidism and to predict progression to ophthalmopathy. In total, approximately 130 blood samples were TCR-sequenced: 40 to 45 ophthalmopathy, 75 hyperthyroidism and some 17 hyperthyroidism-to-ophthalmopathy patients. To explore V-J signatures distinguishing ophthalmopathy from hyperthyroidism, a discovery set of about a hundred patients (around 44 ophthalmopathy, 57 stable hyperthyroidism) was enrolled. An independent validation cohort was composed of fewer than 20 hyperthyroidism patients and around 16 patients who later progressed from hyperthyroidism to ophthalmopathy. In over 5 hyperthyroidism patients, the T-cell repertoire of thyroid tissue was compared with the T-cell repertoire of blood. Following sample collection, hyperthyroidism patients were given methimazole at a starting dose of 30 mg daily, and ophthalmopathy patients were given high-dose intravenous methylprednisolone. For training and testing, the 100 patients in the discovery cohort were randomly divided in a 7:3 ratio.

For repertoire sequencing, TCR beta CDR3 regions were amplified from RNA transcripts. The first round of RT-PCR was done with HTBI primers and the Qiagen OneStep RT-PCR kit, and was followed by a second round of multiplex PCR, then size selection and purification. The libraries underwent paired-end sequencing with 100 bp reads on an Illumina HiSeq2000. For the original study's pipeline: Reads were processed with SOAPnuke, discarding reads with adapters, uncalled bases, mean Phred below 15, or no exact constant-primer or identifier match. COPE v1.2.5 was used to merge high-quality paired reads. Unique nucleotide sequences were defined as clonotypes and aligned to IMGT TRB V, D and J references using MiTCR v1.1. The analysis was limited to V-J combinations with a frequency above 0.0001, which together covered 99.2% of repertoires. For each V-J combination, a TCR clonal expansion and chaos score was defined as F50 clonal expansion divided by the chaos observed in the TCRdist matrix. Welch's t-statistics and random forest were used to reduce the features to 10 to 15 V-J combinations, which were then used as input to a naive Bayes classifier. The Morisita-Horn index was used to measure how similar the thyroid and blood repertoires were. The raw public reads went through TCRdb reprocessing: fastp at Q25, MiXCR clone calling, in-frame beta chains kept. One record per CDR3 amino acid sequence lists the most common genes and DNA. These V and J calls rely on TCRdb rather than the paper's analysis. This sample is represented by approximately 210,000 distinct CDR3 sequences; roughly 27% of them were singletons. The ten biggest clones cover around 9.8% of the sample.

Ophthalmopathy patients were characterized by moderately to severely active disease, a Clinical Activity Score of at least 3, a NOSPECS grade of at least 4, and a disease duration under 3 months. Patients were excluded if they had other autoimmune diseases, uncontrolled infections, pregnancy or lactation. Clinical symptoms, serum thyroxine, TRAb, thyroid ultrasound and orbital computed tomography formed the basis of the diagnosis. PBMCs were isolated from about 9.1 ml of fresh peripheral blood by Ficoll-Paque density gradient centrifugation. Total RNA was extracted using Trizol reagent, and RNA quality was checked on an Agilent 2100 Bioanalyzer. Overall results and qualifications from the work: In validation, the model predicted ophthalmopathy progression with over 60% sensitivity and about 73% specificity; around twelve predicted patients were CT-confirmed with GO in a median of approximately 6.5 months. Among expanded thyroid clonotypes with frequency above 0.001, most also showed up in blood, which suggests that blood repertoires may reflect the thyroid immune response. Sample size was not statistically predetermined, and group allocation was not concealed from the investigators. The 13-signature model separated ophthalmopathy from stable hyperthyroidism with approximately 88% sensitivity and roughly 84% specificity in cross-validation, and 80%/75% in the test set.

In the germline V gene (reference sequence), CDR1 corresponds to GTSNPN and CDR2 to SVGIG. V trim: 2 bases; J trim: 1 base; unmatched bases: 6. From its cysteine to its phenylalanine, the CDR3 spans 16 amino acids. The read is trimmed to its CDR3 DNA, 48 bases read in frame from base 1. Sequencing was done on a sample of peripheral blood. This TCR was sampled from a man aged 45-60 years with Graves' ophthalmopathy. Donor details come from another sample of the same person, matched by shared clones. The chain links TRBV30 with TRBJ2-5, with 11 central nucleotides matching TRBD2. The nucleotide sequence is given as TGTGCCTGGAGTACTAGCGGGAGTGATTTCCAAGAGACCCAGTACTTC. Its coded protein is CAWSTSGSDFQETQYF. Outside the CDR3, residues come from the reference TRBV30 and TRBJ2-5 proteins, so the full variable domain is: SQTIHQWPATLVQPVGSPLSLECTVEGTSNPNLYWYRQAAGRGLQLLFYSVGIGQISSEVPQNLSASRPQDRQFILSSKKLLLSDSGFYLCAWSTSGSDFQETQYFGPGTRLLVL.